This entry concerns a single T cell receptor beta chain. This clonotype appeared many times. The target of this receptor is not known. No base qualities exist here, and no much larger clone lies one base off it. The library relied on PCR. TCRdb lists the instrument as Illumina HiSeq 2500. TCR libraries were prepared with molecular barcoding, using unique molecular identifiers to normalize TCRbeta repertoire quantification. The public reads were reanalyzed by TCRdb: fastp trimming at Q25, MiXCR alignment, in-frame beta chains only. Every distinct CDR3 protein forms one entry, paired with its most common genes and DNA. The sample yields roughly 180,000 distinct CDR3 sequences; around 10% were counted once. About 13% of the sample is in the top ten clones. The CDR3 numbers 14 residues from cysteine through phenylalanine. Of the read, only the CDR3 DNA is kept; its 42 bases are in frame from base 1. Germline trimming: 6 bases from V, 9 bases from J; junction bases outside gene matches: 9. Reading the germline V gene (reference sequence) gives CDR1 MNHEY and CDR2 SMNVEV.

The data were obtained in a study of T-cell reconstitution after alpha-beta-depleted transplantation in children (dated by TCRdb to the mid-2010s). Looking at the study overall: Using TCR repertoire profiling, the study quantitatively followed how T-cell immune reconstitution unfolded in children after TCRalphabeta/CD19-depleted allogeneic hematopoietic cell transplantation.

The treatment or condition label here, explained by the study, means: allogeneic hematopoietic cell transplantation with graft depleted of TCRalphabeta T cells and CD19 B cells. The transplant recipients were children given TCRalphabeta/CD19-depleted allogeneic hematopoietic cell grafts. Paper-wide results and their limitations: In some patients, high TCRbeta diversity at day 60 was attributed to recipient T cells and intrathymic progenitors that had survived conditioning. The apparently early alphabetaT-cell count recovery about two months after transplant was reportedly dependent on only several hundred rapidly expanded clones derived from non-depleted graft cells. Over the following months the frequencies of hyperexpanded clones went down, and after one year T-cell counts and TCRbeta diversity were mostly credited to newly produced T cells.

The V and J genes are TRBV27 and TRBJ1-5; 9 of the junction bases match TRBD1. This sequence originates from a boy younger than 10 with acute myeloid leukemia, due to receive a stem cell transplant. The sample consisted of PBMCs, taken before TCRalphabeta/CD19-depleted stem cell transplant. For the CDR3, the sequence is CASSQGQGEGPQHF. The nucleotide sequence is TGTGCCAGCAGCCAGGGACAGGGAGAGGGGCCCCAGCATTTT.